Included here is one TCR beta chain sequence, with context. Its target is unknown. The record originates from a study of T-cell reconstitution after alpha-beta-depleted transplantation in children. Study-level findings and limits: At the one-year point after transplant, T-cell counts and TCRbeta diversity were found to come mostly from T cells that had been newly produced. It was reported that alpha-beta T cells came from several hundred expanded graft clones (about two months after transplant). Elevated TCRbeta diversity at day 60 was traced, in some patients, to surviving recipient T cells and thymic progenitors.

TCRbeta library preparation incorporated unique molecular identifiers. MiXCR, applied by TCRdb to the PCR reads, yields one record per CDR3 protein. The sample contains 500,000 or so distinct CDR3 sequences, around 10% of which appear only once. V gave up 10 bases and J gave up 1 base, with 16 bases separating them. Per the germline V gene, CDR1 is ENHRY and CDR2 is SYGVKD. The CDR3 spans 14 residues. The gene calls are TRBV10-3 and TRBJ2-5; TRBD1 or TRBD2 may be the D gene (5 bases each). This TCR derives from a female patient between 2 and 15 years old who had a stem cell transplant for aplastic anemia, so the T cells may come from the graft donor. This specimen was PBMCs, mostly from graft donor cells, taken 180 days after TCRalphabeta/CD19-depleted stem cell transplant. CDR3 protein: CANNTEGIQETQYF. The CDR3 DNA reads as TGTGCCAACAACACCGAGGGGATCCAAGAGACCCAGTACTTC.